The 13 T cell receptor beta chains presented below share a single source sample, sequenced in a study of blood T cells in healthy people across ages. Then a second PCR, running about 6 to 12 cycles, was carried out with a sample-barcoded 5' primer and a J-beta primer mix. TCRdb fed the 5' RACE reads into MiXCR, producing one record per CDR3 protein. The table records some 710,000 distinct CDR3 sequences, around 50% of them present only once. The sample was blood. These TCRs come from a man at least 80 years old in good health.

This rearrangement joins TRBV20-1 to TRBJ2-5, with TRBD2 matching over 8 bases. The better agreement between TRBJ2-7 and the DNA end casts doubt on the J call. Germline CDR1 reads DFQATT; CDR2 reads SNEGSKA (reference sequence). This CDR3 region has 12 residues. CDR3 nucleotides: TGCAGTGCCCTAGCGGGTTTCCACGAGCAGTACTTC. This encodes CSALAGFHEQYF.

The rearrangement joins TRBV10-3 to TRBJ2-4, with TRBD1 identical over 9 bases. TRBJ2-7 explains the end of the DNA better; the J call may be wrong. Germline loops: CDR1 ENHRY, CDR2 SYGVKD. The length of the CDR3 is 12 residues. This CDR3 reads CAVGDRAYEQYF. The CDR3 DNA reads TGTGCCGTCGGGGACAGGGCTTACGAGCAGTACTTC.

This clonotype turned up a few times. This chain links TRBV12-3 or TRBV12-4 with TRBJ2-5; 9 nucleotides match TRBD2. The CDR3 covers 15 residues. V lost 7 bases, J lost 11 bases, and 17 bases stayed unmatched. CDR3 nucleotides: TGTGCCAGCATCCTTGAGGCGGGAGGGGGGAATGAGCAGTACTTC. Protein: CASILEAGGGNEQYF.

This chain links TRBV2 with TRBJ2-7, with D perhaps matching TRBD2 (6 bases). Trimming took 7 bases from V and 2 from J, leaving 18 bases between them. Germline CDR1 is SNHLY and CDR2 is FYNNEI. The CDR3 sequence is 15 residues long. The CDR3 region is CASTIGVDYPYEQYF. CDR3 sequence (DNA): TGTGCCAGCACCATCGGGGTGGACTACCCCTACGAGCAGTACTTC.

The chain carries TRBV5-1 and TRBJ2-1, with 15 bases that match TRBD2. In germline, CDR1 is SGHRS, CDR2 YFSETQ. The CDR3 length is 22 residues. J gave up 0 bases and V 2 bases, and 15 bases lay outside the gene matches. The CDR3 DNA reads as TGCGCCAGCAGCTTCCACAGAGGACTAGCGGGAGGGCCGAACCCCTCCTACAATGAGCAGTTCTTC. Translation: CASSFHRGLAGGPNPSYNEQFF.

CDR3 in amino acids: CACRGSSYEQYF. CDR3 in DNA: TGTGCCTGTAGGGGGTCGAGCTACGAGCAGTACTTC. The chain is built from TRBV30 and TRBJ2-7; perhaps TRBD1 as D (6 bases). In germline, CDR1 is GTSNPN, CDR2 SVGIG (reference sequence). The CDR3 contains 12 residues. Trimming took 6 bases from V and 3 from J, leaving 12 bases between them.

V gene TRBV7-2 combines with J gene TRBJ2-7; D perhaps matches TRBD2 (6 bases). The CDR3 totals 15 residues. The germline V and J ends were trimmed by 4 bases and 2 bases, with 15 bases remaining between them. CDR1 is SGHTA, CDR2 FQGNSA, per germline. CDR3: CASSSQGSGAYEQYF. CDR3 coding DNA: TGTGCCAGCAGCTCCCAGGGTAGCGGTGCCTACGAGCAGTACTTC. Complete variable domain (other parts from reference TRBV7-2 and TRBJ2-7): GAGVSQSPSNKVTEKGKDVELRCDPISGHTALYWYRQSLGQGLEFLIYFQGNSAPDKSGLPSDRFSAERTGGSVSTLTIQRTQQEDSAVYLCASSSQGSGAYEQYFGPGTRLTVT.

The rearrangement uses TRBV12-3 or TRBV12-4 and TRBJ2-7; D is possibly TRBD1 or TRBD2 (5 bases each). This CDR3 is built from 14 residues. Trimming shortened V by 6 bases and J by 3 bases, and 15 bases separated the two germline ends. The CDR3 bases are TGTGCCAGCAGCCCCGGGACCATGAGCTACGAGCAGTACTTC. It translates to CASSPGTMSYEQYF.

V is TRBV20-1 and J is TRBJ2-7; TRBD1 agrees at 9 bases. CDR1 and CDR2 (germline): DFQATT, SNEGSKA (reference sequence). With V trimmed by 5 bases and J by 2 bases, 10 bases remained unmatched. The CDR3 runs 15 residues. CDR3 protein: CSALTPGQGAYEQYF. Written as DNA, the CDR3 is TGCAGTGCTTTGACACCGGGACAGGGAGCCTACGAGCAGTACTTC.

This chain's CDR3 is CASSSGTSGRVFMQFF. CDR3 bases: TGTGCCAGCAGCTCCGGGACTAGCGGGAGGGTCTTTATGCAGTTCTTC. V gene TRBV7-2 combines with J gene TRBJ2-1; 16 bases line up with TRBD2. The V gene's germline CDR1 is SGHTA and CDR2 FQGNSA. The junction had 9 bases not matched to a gene; V was cut back by 4 bases and J by 12 bases. CDR3 length: 16 amino acids.

A word on this clonotype: Relative to the germline gene, one junction end is altered; a read error may explain this. The rearrangement uses TRBV12-3 or TRBV12-4 and TRBJ2-7, with D perhaps TRBD2 (5 bases). This CDR3 has 13 amino acids. The CDR3 DNA sequence: TGTGCCAGCAGTAGAGGGAGCTCCTACGAGGAGTACTTC. Protein sequence: CASSRGSSYEEYF.

Comments on this clonotype: This may stem from a read error, because a much larger clone lies one nucleotide away. This sequence joins TRBV10-3 and TRBJ2-1; 10 bases are shared with TRBD1. This CDR3 region has 16 residues. V was clipped by 5 bases and J by 13 bases; unmatched bases: 17. Per the germline V gene, CDR1 is ENHRY and CDR2 is SYGVKD. The CDR3 DNA reads TGTGCCATCAGTCTATTGGGACAGGGGACCCAAGAGACCCAGTTCTTC. Its translation: CAISLLGQGTQETQFF.

The table lists this clonotype with a few counts. CDR3 protein: CASSQGAIQETQYF. The CDR3 DNA sequence: TGTGCCAGCAGCCAAGGAGCGATCCAAGAGACCCAGTACTTC. The chain uses TRBV3-1 and TRBJ2-5; D gene ambiguous. Trimming took 1 base from V and 1 from J, leaving 7 bases between them. The CDR3 sequence is 14 residues long. Germline loops: CDR1 LGHDT, CDR2 YNNKEL (reference sequence).